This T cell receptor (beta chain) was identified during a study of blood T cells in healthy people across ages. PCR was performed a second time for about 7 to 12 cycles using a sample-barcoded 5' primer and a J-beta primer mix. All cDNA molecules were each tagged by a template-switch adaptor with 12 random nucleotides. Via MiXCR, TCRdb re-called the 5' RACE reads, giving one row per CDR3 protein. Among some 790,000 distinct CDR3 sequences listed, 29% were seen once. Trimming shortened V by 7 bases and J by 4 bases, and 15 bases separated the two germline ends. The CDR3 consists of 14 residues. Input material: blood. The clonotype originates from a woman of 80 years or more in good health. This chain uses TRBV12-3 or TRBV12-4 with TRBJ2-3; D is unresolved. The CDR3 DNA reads TGTGCCAGCAATGATAGAGTGGGCCCAGATACGCAGTATTTT. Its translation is CASNDRVGPDTQYF.